These 26 T cell receptor beta chains were sequenced from one sample in a study of beta chain features in type 1 diabetes. Sequencing targeted expressed TCRB transcripts, as all isolated RNA had been reverse transcribed. Produced via immunoSEQ multiplex PCR; TCRdb's table is partial and in-frame only. The repertoire includes hundreds of thousands of clones, roughly 13% of them detected once, and 0.04% sits in the top ten. Their antigens remain unidentified. Study-wide results and caveats: For Type 1 diabetes patients, all four CD4+ subsets carried TCRB CDR3s that were moderately but significantly shorter.

Sequenced input: naive CD4+ T cells from blood. All receptors derive from a man younger than 35 with type 1 diabetes.

The chain has TRBV14 and TRBJ2-1; D possibly corresponds to TRBD1 (6 bases). Germline CDR1 reads SGHDN; CDR2 reads FVKESK. Trimming took 4 bases from V and 6 from J, leaving 22 bases between them. This CDR3 is 17 amino acids long. The CDR3, as DNA: TGTGCCAGCAGCCCACGTCGCCTGCTTAGGGGGATCAATGAGCAGTTCTTC. This translates into CASSPRRLLRGINEQFF.

J is TRBJ1-2 and V is TRBV18; a possible D gene is TRBD1 (6 bases). Germline V gives CDR1 KGHSH, CDR2 LQKENI. With 6 bases removed from V and 6 bases from J, the gap between germline ends came to 11 bases. The CDR3 has 12 residues. The CDR3 region has the DNA TGTGCCAGCTCGCGGACAGCCGATGGCTACACCTTC. Its protein is CASSRTADGYTF. The whole variable domain, remainder taken from reference TRBV18 and TRBJ1-2, is NAGVMQNPRHLVRRRGQEARLRCSPMKGHSHVYWYRQLPEEGLKFMVYLQKENIIDESGMPKERFSAEFPKEGPSILRIQQVVRGDSAAYFCASSRTADGYTFGSGTRLTVV.

This clone was seen a handful of times. The chain recombines TRBV7-3 with TRBJ2-2, with D unresolved. This CDR3 has 13 amino acids. V lost 4 bases and J lost 0, with 3 bases in between. Per germline, CDR1 SGHTA and CDR2 FQGTGA. In DNA form, the CDR3 reads TGTGCCAGCAGCTCACCGAACACCGGGGAGCTGTTTTTT. Amino acid sequence: CASSSPNTGELFF.

This clone was counted a few times. The V call is TRBV30, the J call TRBJ2-5; no clear D. This CDR3 region has 12 residues. Germline V gene data show CDR1 as GTSNPN and CDR2 as SVGIG (reference sequence). V was trimmed by 7 bases and J by 5 bases, leaving 14 bases between them. The CDR3 loop is CASKVPTETQYF. The CDR3 nucleotides read TGTGCCTCAAAGGTCCCCACTGAGACCCAGTACTTC.

This clone was observed a handful of times. This chain connects TRBV10-3 to TRBJ2-1; D not resolved. In germline, CDR1 is ENHRY, CDR2 SYGVKD. Trimming shortened V by 0 bases and J by 8 bases, and 8 bases separated the two germline ends. CDR3 length equals 13 residues. The DNA of the CDR3 is TGTGCCATCAGTGAGTCATGGACCCATGAGCAGTTCTTC. This encodes CAISESWTHEQFF.

In the case of this clone: A read error may produce the germline difference seen at one junction end. The rearrangement uses TRBV30 and TRBJ1-2; D remains unclear. The CDR3 is 12 residues long. CDR1 and CDR2 from the germline V gene are GTSNPN and SVGIG (reference sequence). CDR3 residues: CAWSLSDYGHTF. In DNA, the CDR3 is TGTGCCTGGAGTTTATCTGACTATGGCCACACCTTC.

This clone was counted only a few times. V gene TRBV29-1 combines with J gene TRBJ2-7, with 9 bases that match TRBD1. The CDR3 consists of 13 residues. CDR1 is SQVTM and CDR2 is ANQGSEA in the germline V gene. Germline trimming cut 7 bases from V and 2 bases from J; bases unmatched to any gene: 6. The CDR3 spells CSAARTGAYEQYF. Here the CDR3 DNA reads TGCAGCGCCGCGCGGACAGGGGCCTACGAGCAGTACTTC.

This clone was picked up a small number of times. The chain employs TRBV30 and TRBJ1-6; tentative D call: TRBD1 (6 bases). Trimming pared 8 bases from V and 7 bases from J, leaving 12 bases between. This CDR3 region has 12 residues. CDR1 and CDR2 from the germline V gene are GTSNPN and SVGIG (reference sequence). The CDR3 loop is CARGRANSPLHF. In DNA form, the CDR3 reads TGTGCCCGGGGGCGGGCGAATTCACCCCTCCACTTT.

This clone was counted between two and nine times. V and J are TRBV5-4 and TRBJ1-1; D not resolved. Trimming shortened V by 4 bases and J by 3 bases, and 19 bases separated the two germline ends. CDR3 length equals 16 residues. Germline CDR1 is SGHNT and CDR2 is YYREEE (reference sequence). The DNA of the CDR3 is TGTGCCAGCAGCCCCAGACAAGTTGGGATGGACACTGAAGCTTTCTTT. It codes for CASSPRQVGMDTEAFF.

The chain carries TRBV6-1 and TRBJ2-7; D possibly uses TRBD1 or TRBD2 (6 bases each). Germline V gene data show CDR1 as MNHNS and CDR2 as SASEGT. The CDR3 loop spans 14 amino acids. V lost 8 bases to trimming and J lost 6 bases, with 20 bases between them. The CDR3 protein is CASERRAGAGEQYF. Written as DNA, the CDR3 is TGTGCCAGCGAGCGGAGGGCAGGGGCGGGCGAGCAGTACTTC.

The rearrangement links TRBV29-1 to TRBJ1-5; TRBD1 is a possible D gene (5 bases). The CDR3 totals 14 residues. Trimming took off 7 bases at V and 7 bases at J, with 20 bases between the two ends. Per germline, CDR1 SQVTM and CDR2 ANQGSEA. CDR3 nucleotide sequence: TGCAGCGCCGCCGTTACCGGGACCAACCAGCCCCAGCATTTT. This codes for CSAAVTGTNQPQHF.

The gene calls are TRBV10-2 and TRBJ2-2; D tentatively reads TRBD1 or TRBD2 (5 bases each). The CDR3 extends over 14 amino acids. Germline lookup yields CDR1 WSHSY and CDR2 SAAADI. V lost 3 bases, J lost 4 bases, and 9 bases lay in between. The CDR3 sequence is CASSETRGTGELFF. The CDR3 DNA follows: TGCGCCAGCAGTGAAACTAGGGGCACCGGGGAGCTGTTTTTT.

A note on this clone: The sample has other DNA sequences that encode this CDR3 too. The chain carries TRBV7-2 and TRBJ2-7; 12 nucleotides line up with TRBD1. The V and J ends lost 1 base and 5 bases, in that order; junction bases with no gene match: 3. The germline V gene encodes CDR1 SGHTA and CDR2 FQGNSA. The CDR3 is 15 amino acids. CDR3 sequence reads: CASSLGGQGANEQYF. The CDR3 DNA reads as TGTGCCAGCAGCTTAGGGGGACAGGGGGCCAACGAGCAGTACTTC.

This clone has only a few counts. This chain joins TRBV30 and TRBJ2-1, with 8 bases aligning to TRBD2. The CDR3 totals 14 residues. From germline, CDR1 is GTSNPN and CDR2 SVGIG (reference sequence). V shed 3 bases, J shed 2 bases, and the junction held 3 bases outside the gene matches. The DNA of the CDR3 is TGTGCCTGGAGGAAAGCGGGGGCCTACAATGAGCAGTTCTTC. This translates into CAWRKAGAYNEQFF.

This chain links TRBV30 with TRBJ1-5; D uncertain. There are 13 residues in the CDR3. Per germline, CDR1 GTSNPN and CDR2 SVGIG (reference sequence). V was pared by 7 bases and J by 3 bases, with 13 bases between. The CDR3 sequence is CAYADSFNQPQHF. The CDR3 bases are TGTGCCTACGCGGACTCTTTCAATCAGCCCCAGCATTTT.

There are a few counts of this clone. The genes are TRBV5-1 and TRBJ2-2, with a weak D call TRBD2 (6 bases). Per the germline V gene, CDR1 is SGHRS and CDR2 is YFSETQ. The CDR3 consists of 15 residues. The V gene lost 0 bases and the J gene lost 6 bases, with 12 bases spanning the gap. The DNA for the CDR3 is TGCGCCAGCAGCTTGGTTCCGGGGGAGGCCGGGGAGCTGTTTTTT. Translating it yields CASSLVPGEAGELFF.

This chain joins TRBV6-5 and TRBJ2-5, with D tentatively TRBD2 (6 bases). The V end lost 5 bases, the J end lost 3 bases, and 13 bases lay between the germline ends. Germline V lookup: CDR1 MNHEY, CDR2 SVGAGI. The CDR3 runs 14 residues. In nucleotides, the CDR3 is TGTGCCAGCAGTCCCCGCGGGGCCGAAGAGACCCAGTACTTC. Translated: CASSPRGAEETQYF.

A few counts support this clone. The J gene is TRBJ2-5, the V gene TRBV7-9, with 7 bases that match TRBD2. This CDR3 is built from 15 residues. The germline CDR1 and CDR2 sequences are SEHNR and FQNEAQ (reference sequence). With 6 bases clipped from V and 5 bases from J, the junction kept 12 bases outside the gene matches. This chain's CDR3 is CASRSSSLAAETQYF. The CDR3 DNA is TGTGCCAGCAGATCAAGCTCTCTAGCGGCGGAGACCCAGTACTTC.

The J gene is TRBJ2-1, the V gene TRBV6-5; 10 bases match TRBD1. After removal of 5 bases from V and 5 bases from J, the junction contained 6 bases not matched to a gene. Germline V lookup: CDR1 MNHEY, CDR2 SVGAGI. This CDR3 contains 15 residues. The CDR3 DNA reads as TGTGCCAGCAGTCCCTGGACAGGGGGTGACAATGAGCAGTTCTTC. Amino acid sequence: CASSPWTGGDNEQFF.

This clone was counted only a few times. This rearrangement joins TRBV18 to TRBJ2-1; unclear D gene. Between the trimmed V and J ends, which lost 2 bases and 6 bases, there was a span of 11 bases. This CDR3 spans 14 amino acids. The V gene's germline CDR1 is KGHSH and CDR2 LQKENI. The CDR3 DNA reads TGTGCCAGCTCACCAGGGAACCCTGGCAATGAGCAGTTCTTC. Its translation: CASSPGNPGNEQFF.

This clone appeared a few times. The rearrangement joins TRBV7-9 to TRBJ2-5; D could derive from TRBD1 or TRBD2 (6 bases each). The CDR3 loop spans 17 amino acids. The V gene lost 5 bases and the J gene lost 1 base, with 20 bases spanning the gap. CDR1 and CDR2 from the germline V gene are SEHNR and FQNEAQ (reference sequence). The CDR3 spells CASSVWGGTTSQETQYF. Here the CDR3 DNA reads TGTGCCAGCAGCGTATGGGGCGGGACAACCTCCCAAGAGACCCAGTACTTC.

The chain combines TRBV2 with TRBJ1-1, with 10 bases aligning to TRBD1. The J segment lost 4 bases and the V segment lost 7 bases, leaving 9 bases of the junction unmatched. This CDR3 contains 15 residues. In germline, CDR1 is SNHLY, CDR2 FYNNEI. In DNA form, the CDR3 reads TGTGCCAGCACGGGACAGGGGTATTGGGGCACTGAAGCTTTCTTT. It codes for CASTGQGYWGTEAFF.

The CDR3 nucleotides are TGTGCCAGCAGCCCTCAATGGGAGGGCCGCTACAATGAGCAGTTCTTC. Its translation: CASSPQWEGRYNEQFF. V and J are TRBV14 and TRBJ2-1; TRBD2 aligns across 7 bases. This CDR3 spans 16 amino acids. Germline V gene lookup returns CDR1 SGHDN and CDR2 FVKESK. The V segment lost 4 bases and the J segment 3 bases; nucleotides outside the gene matches: 9.

In this sample, this clone turned up a few times. This chain connects TRBV6-1 to TRBJ1-1, with D possibly being TRBD1 (5 bases). Germline V CDR1 and CDR2: MNHNS, SASEGT. V lost 11 bases to trimming and J lost 2 bases, with 15 bases between them. The CDR3 sequence is 13 residues long. CDR3 region: CAALTRGNTEAFF. The CDR3 DNA is TGTGCCGCCCTCACTAGGGGTAACACTGAAGCTTTCTTT.

This clone was detected a few times. V and J are TRBV6-5 and TRBJ1-6; a possible D gene is TRBD1 (5 bases). The germline V gene has CDR1 MNHEY and CDR2 SVGAGI. Trimming removed 5 bases from V and 6 bases from J, with 11 bases in between. The CDR3 extends over 14 amino acids. DNA of the CDR3: TGTGCCAGCAGTGTGTCAGGGAGTAATTCACCCCTCCACTTT. It codes for CASSVSGSNSPLHF.

V gene TRBV5-6 combines with J gene TRBJ2-7; either TRBD1 or TRBD2 may fit D (5 bases each). From germline, CDR1 is SGHDT and CDR2 YYEEEE. The CDR3 loop spans 14 amino acids. V was shortened by 1 base and J by 4 bases, with 12 bases between the two germline ends. The CDR3 is CASSLRRDGYEQYF. In DNA, the CDR3 is TGTGCCAGCAGCTTGCGTCGGGACGGATACGAGCAGTACTTC.